Sequencing of this T cell receptor (beta chain) was carried out in a study of blood T cell repertoires in COVID-19. Study background: Acute and convalescent COVID-19 samples came from the United States, Italy and Spain. Nucleic acid was either cDNA or gDNA, and it came from T cells, B-cell-depleted T cells, or PBMCs.

V was trimmed by 5 bases and J by 7 bases, leaving 24 bases between them. This CDR3 region has 16 residues. In germline, CDR1 is SGDLS, CDR2 YYNGEE. Profiling relied on immunoSEQ multiplex PCR, and the TCRdb table lists in-frame clones only, not all of them. Found here are some 190,000 clones, roughly 89% of them singletons; the top ten hold approximately 2.5%. Input material: PBMCs or T cells enriched from blood (not recorded which). The TCR sequence derives from a woman between 35 and 50 years old with acute COVID-19. The chain uses TRBV9 and TRBJ2-5; tentatively, D is TRBD2 (5 bases). CDR3 sequence reads: CASSPTGLVADATQYF. Here the CDR3 DNA reads TGTGCCAGCAGTCCGACTGGACTGGTCGCCGATGCGACCCAGTACTTC.